The T cell receptor beta chain described here comes from a study of T-cell memory formation after mild COVID-19. From the 5' RACE reads, TCRdb called clonotypes with MiXCR, one entry per CDR3 protein. The sample lists some 410,000 distinct CDR3 sequences, around 22% occurring once. This clonotype has more than one count but fewer than ten. No antigen is known for it. Notes on the study in general: Clones contracting over day 15 to 85 were CD4/CD8 balanced, with later expanders leaning CD4+.

Sequenced sample: PBMCs or a T cell subset sorted from them (not recorded which). The clonotype comes from an adult woman who had mild COVID-19 (a few samples of this study predate the infection). Cell type and time point are not known.

The CDR3 coding sequence is TGTGCCAGCAGCCCCATAGGGCTAGCGGGAGAAAACGAGCAGTACTTC. This gives the protein CASSPIGLAGENEQYF. This chain links TRBV6-2 or TRBV6-3 with TRBJ2-7; TRBD2 matches 10 bases. The J segment lost 5 bases and the V segment lost 6 bases, leaving 13 bases of the junction unmatched. The CDR3 covers 16 residues. The germline V gene encodes CDR1 MNHEY and CDR2 SVGEGT.